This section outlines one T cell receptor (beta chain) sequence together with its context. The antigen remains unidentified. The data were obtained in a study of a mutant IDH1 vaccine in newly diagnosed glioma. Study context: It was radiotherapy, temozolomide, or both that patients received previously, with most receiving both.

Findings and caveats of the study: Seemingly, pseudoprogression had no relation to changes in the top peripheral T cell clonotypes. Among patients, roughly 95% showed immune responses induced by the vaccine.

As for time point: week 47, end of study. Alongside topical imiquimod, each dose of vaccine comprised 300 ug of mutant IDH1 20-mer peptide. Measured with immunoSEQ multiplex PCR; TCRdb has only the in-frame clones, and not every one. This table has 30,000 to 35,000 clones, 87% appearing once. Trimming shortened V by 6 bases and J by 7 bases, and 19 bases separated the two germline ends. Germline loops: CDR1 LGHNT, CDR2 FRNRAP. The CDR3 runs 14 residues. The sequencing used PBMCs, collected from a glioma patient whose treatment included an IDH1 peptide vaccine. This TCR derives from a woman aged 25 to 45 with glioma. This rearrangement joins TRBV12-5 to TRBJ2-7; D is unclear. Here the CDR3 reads CASGPPQQPREQYF. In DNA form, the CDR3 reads TGTGCTAGTGGCCCCCCGCAACAACCCAGGGAGCAGTACTTC.